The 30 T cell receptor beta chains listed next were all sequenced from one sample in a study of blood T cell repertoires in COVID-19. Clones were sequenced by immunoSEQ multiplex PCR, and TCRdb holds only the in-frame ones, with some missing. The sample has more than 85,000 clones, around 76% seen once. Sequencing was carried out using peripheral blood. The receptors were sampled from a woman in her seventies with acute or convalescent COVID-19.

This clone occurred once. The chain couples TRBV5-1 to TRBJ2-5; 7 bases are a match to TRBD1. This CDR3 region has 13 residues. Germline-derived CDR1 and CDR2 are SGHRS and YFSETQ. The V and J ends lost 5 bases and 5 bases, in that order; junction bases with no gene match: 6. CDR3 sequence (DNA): TGCGCCAGCAGTTCGACAGGGTCCGAGACCCAGTACTTC. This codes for CASSSTGSETQYF.

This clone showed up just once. The CDR3 nucleotides are TGTGCCAGCAGCCCGACAGGCCACTCTGGAAACACCATATATTTT. Amino acid sequence: CASSPTGHSGNTIYF. J is TRBJ1-3 and V is TRBV13; D possibly corresponds to TRBD1 (6 bases). Trimming removed 5 bases at V and 0 bases at J, with 11 bases between. Germline V gene sequence: CDR1 PRHDT, CDR2 FYEKMQ (reference sequence). The CDR3 totals 15 residues.

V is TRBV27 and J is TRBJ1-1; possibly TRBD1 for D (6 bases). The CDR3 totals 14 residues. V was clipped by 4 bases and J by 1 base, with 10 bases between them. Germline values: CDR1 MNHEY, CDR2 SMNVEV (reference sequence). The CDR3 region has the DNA TGTGCCAGCAGTTCAGGACAGCCGAACACTGAAGCTTTCTTT. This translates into CASSSGQPNTEAFF.

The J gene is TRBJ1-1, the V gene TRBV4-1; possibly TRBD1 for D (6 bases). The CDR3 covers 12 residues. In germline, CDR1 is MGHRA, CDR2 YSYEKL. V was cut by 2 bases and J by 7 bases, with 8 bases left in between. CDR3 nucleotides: TGCGCCAGCAGCCAATCAGGGGTTGAAGCTTTCTTT. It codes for CASSQSGVEAFF.

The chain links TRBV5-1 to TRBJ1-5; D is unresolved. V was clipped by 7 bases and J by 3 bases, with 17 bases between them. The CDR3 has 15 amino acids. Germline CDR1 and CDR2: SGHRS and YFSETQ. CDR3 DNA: TGCGCCAGCCAGGAGGGCTTAGGTCTCAATCAGCCCCAGCATTTT. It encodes CASQEGLGLNQPQHF.

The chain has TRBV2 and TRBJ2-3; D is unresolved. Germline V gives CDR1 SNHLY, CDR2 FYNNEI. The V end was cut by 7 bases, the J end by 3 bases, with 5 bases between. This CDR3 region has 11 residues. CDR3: CASMRTDTQYF. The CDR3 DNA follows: TGTGCCAGCATGCGGACAGATACGCAGTATTTT.

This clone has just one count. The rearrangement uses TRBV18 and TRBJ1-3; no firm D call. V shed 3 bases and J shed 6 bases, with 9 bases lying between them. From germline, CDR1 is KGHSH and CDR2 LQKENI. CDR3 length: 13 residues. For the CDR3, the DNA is TGTGCCAGCTCACCCCCTAGCGAAAACACCATATATTTT. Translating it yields CASSPPSENTIYF.

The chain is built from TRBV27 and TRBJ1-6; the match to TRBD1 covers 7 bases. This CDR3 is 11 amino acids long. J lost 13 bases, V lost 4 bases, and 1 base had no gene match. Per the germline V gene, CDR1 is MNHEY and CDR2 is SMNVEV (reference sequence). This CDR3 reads CASSSRGPLHF. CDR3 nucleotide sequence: TGTGCCAGCAGTTCCAGGGGGCCCCTCCACTTT.

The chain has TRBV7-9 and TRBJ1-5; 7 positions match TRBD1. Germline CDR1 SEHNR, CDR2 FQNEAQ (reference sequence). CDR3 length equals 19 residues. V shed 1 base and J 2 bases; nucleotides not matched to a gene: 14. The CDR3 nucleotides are TGTGCCAGCAGCTTAGGAGGGGGCCAGGGAGTGGGACGCAATCAGCCCCAGCATTTT. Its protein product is CASSLGGGQGVGRNQPQHF.

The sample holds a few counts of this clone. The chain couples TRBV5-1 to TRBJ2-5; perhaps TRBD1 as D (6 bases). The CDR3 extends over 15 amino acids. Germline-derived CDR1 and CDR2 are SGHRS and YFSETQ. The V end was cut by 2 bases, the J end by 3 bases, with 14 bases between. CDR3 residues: CASSLVQGPEETQYF. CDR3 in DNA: TGCGCCAGCAGCTTAGTTCAGGGGCCGGAAGAGACCCAGTACTTC.

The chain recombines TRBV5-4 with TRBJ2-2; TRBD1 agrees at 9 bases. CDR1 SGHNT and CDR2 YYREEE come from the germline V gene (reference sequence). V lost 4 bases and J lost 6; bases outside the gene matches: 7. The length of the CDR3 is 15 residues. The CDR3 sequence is CASSPGQGRAGELFF. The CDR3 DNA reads TGTGCCAGCAGCCCGGGACAGGGAAGAGCCGGGGAGCTGTTTTTT.

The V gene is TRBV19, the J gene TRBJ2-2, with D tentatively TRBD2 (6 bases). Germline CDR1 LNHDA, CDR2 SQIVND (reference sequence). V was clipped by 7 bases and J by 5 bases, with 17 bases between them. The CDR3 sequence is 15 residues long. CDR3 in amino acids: CASTREIGGTGELFF. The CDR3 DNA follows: TGTGCCAGTACCCGGGAGATAGGAGGGACCGGGGAGCTGTTTTTT. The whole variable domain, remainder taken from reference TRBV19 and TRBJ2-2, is DGGITQSPKYLFRKEGQNVTLSCEQNLNHDAMYWYRQDPGQGLRLIYYSQIVNDFQKGDIAEGYSVSREKKESFPLTVTSAQKNPTAFYLCASTREIGGTGELFFGEGSRLTVL.

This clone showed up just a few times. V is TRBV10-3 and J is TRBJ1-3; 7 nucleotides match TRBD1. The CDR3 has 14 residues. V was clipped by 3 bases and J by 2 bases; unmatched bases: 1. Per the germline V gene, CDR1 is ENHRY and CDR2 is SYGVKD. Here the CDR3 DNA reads TGTGCCATCAGTGACGGGACAGCTGGAAACACCATATATTTT. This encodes CAISDGTAGNTIYF.

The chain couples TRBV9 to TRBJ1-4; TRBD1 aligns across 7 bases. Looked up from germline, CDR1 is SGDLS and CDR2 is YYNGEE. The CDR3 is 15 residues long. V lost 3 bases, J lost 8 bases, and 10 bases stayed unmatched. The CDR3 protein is CASSARGQTWEKLFF. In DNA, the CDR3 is TGTGCCAGCAGCGCCCGGGGACAGACTTGGGAAAAACTGTTTTTT.

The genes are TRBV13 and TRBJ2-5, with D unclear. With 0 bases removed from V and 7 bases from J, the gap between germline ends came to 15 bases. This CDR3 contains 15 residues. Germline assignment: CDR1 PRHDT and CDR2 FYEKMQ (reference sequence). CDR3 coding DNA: TGTGCCAGCAGCTTAGGGGTTCACGAATCGGGGACCCAGTACTTC. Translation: CASSLGVHESGTQYF. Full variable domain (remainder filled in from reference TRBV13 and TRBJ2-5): AAGVIQSPRHLIKEKRETATLKCYPIPRHDTVYWYQQGPGQDPQFLISFYEKMQSDKGSIPDRFSAQQFSDYHSELNMSSLELGDSALYFCASSLGVHESGTQYFGPGTRLLVL.

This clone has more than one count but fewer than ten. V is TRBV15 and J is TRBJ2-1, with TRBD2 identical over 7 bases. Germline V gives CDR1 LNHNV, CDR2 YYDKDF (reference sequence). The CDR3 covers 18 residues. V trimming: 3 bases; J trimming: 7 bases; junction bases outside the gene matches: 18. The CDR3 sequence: CATSSISPREHGGNEQFF. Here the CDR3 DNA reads TGTGCCACCAGCAGCATCTCCCCGAGGGAGCACGGGGGGAATGAGCAGTTCTTC.

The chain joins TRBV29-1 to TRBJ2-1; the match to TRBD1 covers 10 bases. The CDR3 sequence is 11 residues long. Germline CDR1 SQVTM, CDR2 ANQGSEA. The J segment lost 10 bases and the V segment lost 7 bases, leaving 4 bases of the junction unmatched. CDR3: CSGDRGGEQFF. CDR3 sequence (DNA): TGCAGCGGGGACAGGGGTGGGGAGCAGTTCTTC.

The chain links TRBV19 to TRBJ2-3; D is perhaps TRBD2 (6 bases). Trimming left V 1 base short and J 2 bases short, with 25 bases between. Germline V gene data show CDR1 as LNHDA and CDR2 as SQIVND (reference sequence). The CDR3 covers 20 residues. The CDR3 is CASSIVGPSVAAPSTDTQYF. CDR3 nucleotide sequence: TGTGCCAGTAGTATAGTTGGCCCTTCGGTAGCGGCGCCGTCCACAGATACGCAGTATTTT. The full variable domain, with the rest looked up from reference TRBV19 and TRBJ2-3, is DGGITQSPKYLFRKEGQNVTLSCEQNLNHDAMYWYRQDPGQGLRLIYYSQIVNDFQKGDIAEGYSVSREKKESFPLTVTSAQKNPTAFYLCASSIVGPSVAAPSTDTQYFGPGTRLTVL.

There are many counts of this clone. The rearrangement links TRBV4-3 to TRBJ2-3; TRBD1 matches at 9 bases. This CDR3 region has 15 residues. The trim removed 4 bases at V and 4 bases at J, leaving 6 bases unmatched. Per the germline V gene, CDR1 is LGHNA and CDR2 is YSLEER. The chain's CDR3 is CASSLTGGAADTQYF. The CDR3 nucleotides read TGCGCCAGCAGCCTCACAGGGGGCGCAGCAGATACGCAGTATTTT.

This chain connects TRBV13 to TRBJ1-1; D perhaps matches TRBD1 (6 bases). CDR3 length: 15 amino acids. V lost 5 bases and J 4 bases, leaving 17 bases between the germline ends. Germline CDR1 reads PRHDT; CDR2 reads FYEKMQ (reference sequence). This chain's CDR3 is CASSERTEWGTEAFF. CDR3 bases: TGTGCCAGCAGCGAGCGGACAGAATGGGGCACTGAAGCTTTCTTT.

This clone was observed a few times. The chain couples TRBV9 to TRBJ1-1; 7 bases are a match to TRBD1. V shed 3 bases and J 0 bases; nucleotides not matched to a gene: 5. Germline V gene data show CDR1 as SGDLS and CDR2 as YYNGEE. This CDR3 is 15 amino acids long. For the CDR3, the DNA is TGTGCCAGCAGCGAACGGACAGGATTGAACACTGAAGCTTTCTTT. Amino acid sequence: CASSERTGLNTEAFF.

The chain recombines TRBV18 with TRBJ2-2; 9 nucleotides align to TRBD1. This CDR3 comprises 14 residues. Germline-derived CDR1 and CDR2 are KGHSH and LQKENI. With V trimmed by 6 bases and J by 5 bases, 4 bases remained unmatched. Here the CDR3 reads CASSGQGGTGELFF. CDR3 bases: TGTGCCAGCTCGGGACAGGGCGGGACCGGGGAGCTGTTTTTT.

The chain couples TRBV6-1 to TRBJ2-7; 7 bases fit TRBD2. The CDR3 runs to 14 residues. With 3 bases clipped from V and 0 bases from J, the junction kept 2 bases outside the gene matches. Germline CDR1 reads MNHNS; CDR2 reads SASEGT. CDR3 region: CASSDREGSYEQYF. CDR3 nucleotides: TGTGCCAGCAGTGACAGGGAGGGCTCCTACGAGCAGTACTTC.

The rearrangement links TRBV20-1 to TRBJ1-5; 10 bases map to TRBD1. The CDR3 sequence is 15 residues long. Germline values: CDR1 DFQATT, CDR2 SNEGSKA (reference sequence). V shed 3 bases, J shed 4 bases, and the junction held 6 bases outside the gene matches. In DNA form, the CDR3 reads TGCAGTGCTAGTGGGGACAGGGGATTAAATCAGCCCCAGCATTTT. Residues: CSASGDRGLNQPQHF.

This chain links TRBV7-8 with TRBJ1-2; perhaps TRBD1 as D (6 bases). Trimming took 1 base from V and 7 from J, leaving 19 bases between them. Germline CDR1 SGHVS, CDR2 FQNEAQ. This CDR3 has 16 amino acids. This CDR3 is CASSLDLNRGAGGYTF. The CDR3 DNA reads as TGTGCCAGCAGCTTAGACTTGAATCGGGGGGCGGGTGGCTACACCTTC. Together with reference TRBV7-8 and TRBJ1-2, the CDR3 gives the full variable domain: GAGVSQSPRYKVAKRGQDVALRCDPISGHVSLFWYQQALGQGPEFLTYFQNEAQLDKSGLPSDRFFAERPEGSVSTLKIQRTQQEDSAVYLCASSLDLNRGAGGYTFGSGTRLTVV.

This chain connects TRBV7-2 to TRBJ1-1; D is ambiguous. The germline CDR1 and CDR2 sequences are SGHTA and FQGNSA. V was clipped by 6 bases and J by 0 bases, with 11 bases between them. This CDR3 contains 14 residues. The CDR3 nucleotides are TGTGCCAGCAGAATCGGGGTCGTGAACACTGAAGCTTTCTTT. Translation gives CASRIGVVNTEAFF.

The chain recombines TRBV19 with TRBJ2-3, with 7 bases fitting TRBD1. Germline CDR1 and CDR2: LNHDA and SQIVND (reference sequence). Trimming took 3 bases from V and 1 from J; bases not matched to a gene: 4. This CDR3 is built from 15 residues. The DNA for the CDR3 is TGTGCCAGTAGTATCCAGGGGGACGGCACAGATACGCAGTATTTT. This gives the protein CASSIQGDGTDTQYF.

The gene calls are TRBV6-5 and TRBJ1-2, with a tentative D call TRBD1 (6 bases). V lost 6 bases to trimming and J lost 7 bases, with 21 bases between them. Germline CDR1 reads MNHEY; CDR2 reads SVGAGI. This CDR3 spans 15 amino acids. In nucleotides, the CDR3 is TGTGCCAGCAGCGCCCGGGCCAGGGGTTTAAGTGGCTACACCTTC. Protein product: CASSARARGLSGYTF.

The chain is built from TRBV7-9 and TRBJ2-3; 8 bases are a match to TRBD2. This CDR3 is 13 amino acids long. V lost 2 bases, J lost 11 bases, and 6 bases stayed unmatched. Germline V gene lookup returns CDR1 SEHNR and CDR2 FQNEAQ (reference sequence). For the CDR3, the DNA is TGTGCCAGCAGCTTATCTTTACGGGGGGGGCAGTATTTT. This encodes CASSLSLRGGQYF.

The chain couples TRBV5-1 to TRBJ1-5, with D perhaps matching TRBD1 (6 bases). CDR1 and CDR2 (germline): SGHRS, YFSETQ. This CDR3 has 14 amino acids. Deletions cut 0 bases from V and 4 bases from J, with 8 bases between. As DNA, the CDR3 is TGCGCCAGCAGCTTGGAGGGGGTTAATCAGCCCCAGCATTTT. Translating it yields CASSLEGVNQPQHF.